A selection of T cell receptor beta chains follows, all from one sample in a study of T cells in Graves' hyperthyroidism and ophthalmopathy. TCRdb processed the multiplex PCR reads anew with MiXCR; each CDR3 protein has one entry. Of fewer than 450,000 distinct CDR3 sequences listed, roughly 15% were seen once; the top ten hold approximately 19%. The sequenced sample was blood. All receptors derive from a woman aged 60-75 years with Graves' ophthalmopathy. Both conserved end residues are part of each CDR3. Fields, in order: J gene, clone size, D gene, V gene, CDR3 protein, CDR3 DNA. D genes are given only for firm matches. Clone size is given for some rows only: seen once, a few or many times, or a class if the clone is expanded.

>TRBJ2-1|-|TRBD2|TRBV7-8
CASSLYGTSGIYEQFF
TGTGCCAGCAGCTTGTACGGGACTAGCGGGATATATGAGCAGTTCTTC
>TRBJ2-1|-|TRBD2|TRBV20-1
CSAPRAGASYNEQFF
TGCAGTGCTCCCCGGGCGGGAGCATCCTACAATGAGCAGTTCTTC
>TRBJ2-5|many|TRBD2|TRBV20-1
CSARDAAGPVTQYF
TGCAGTGCTAGAGATGCAGCGGGGCCGGTGACCCAGTACTTC
>TRBJ2-5|many|TRBD2|TRBV5-1
CASSGGLAERETQYF
TGCGCCAGCAGCGGGGGACTAGCGGAGAGAGAGACCCAGTACTTC
>TRBJ2-5|-|TRBD2|TRBV5-1
CASSLSPLAGGPETQYF
TGCGCCAGCAGCTTGTCTCCTCTAGCGGGAGGGCCGGAGACCCAGTACTTC
>TRBJ2-2|-|TRBD1|TRBV6-2/TRBV6-3
CASSRAGTGGTGELFF
TGTGCCAGCAGTCGCGCCGGGACAGGGGGCACCGGGGAGCTGTTTTTT
>TRBJ1-6|-|-|TRBV6-1
CASTKGGGRVYNSPLHF
TGTGCCAGCACCAAAGGGGGAGGTAGAGTGTATAATTCACCCCTCCACTTT
>TRBJ2-6|many|-|TRBV14
CASSQPRDSMGVGANVLTF
TGTGCCAGCAGCCAGCCGCGGGACAGTATGGGCGTGGGGGCCAACGTCCTGACTTTC
>TRBJ1-5|many|-|TRBV18
CASSPRDRPNQPQHF
TGTGCCAGCTCACCCCGGGACCGGCCCAATCAGCCCCAGCATTTT
>TRBJ2-3|many|TRBD2|TRBV20-1
CSARDSSGRAFTDTQYF
TGCAGTGCTAGAGACAGTAGCGGGAGGGCCTTCACAGATACGCAGTATTTT
>TRBJ2-5|many|-|TRBV6-1
CASTIWGPRETQYF
TGTGCCAGTACCATTTGGGGCCCCCGGGAGACCCAGTACTTC
>TRBJ2-5|-|-|TRBV28
CASSDRTVAQYF
TGTGCCAGCAGTGACAGGACGGTGGCCCAGTACTTC
>TRBJ2-7|many|-|TRBV3-1
CASSQDRAREQYF
TGTGCCAGCAGCCAAGATAGAGCGAGAGAGCAGTACTTC
>TRBJ2-1|many|-|TRBV5-8
CASSLRLAYNEQFF
TGTGCCAGTAGCTTGCGGCTAGCTTACAATGAGCAGTTCTTC
>TRBJ2-5|many|TRBD1|TRBV20-1
CSAEQGALETQYF
TGCAGTGCTGAACAGGGGGCATTGGAGACCCAGTACTTC
>TRBJ2-5|many|-|TRBV24-1
CATSDPGANQETQYF
TGTGCCACCAGTGATCCAGGGGCTAACCAAGAGACCCAGTACTTC
>TRBJ1-6|-|-|TRBV9
CASGVAGSNSPLHF
TGTGCCAGCGGCGTAGCAGGATCCAATTCACCCCTCCACTTT
>TRBJ1-2|-|TRBD1|TRBV28
CASSPRDSSYGYTF
TGTGCCAGCAGTCCCCGGGACAGTAGCTATGGCTACACCTTC
>TRBJ1-3|many|-|TRBV2
CASSQRVGDYSGNTIYF
TGTGCCAGCAGCCAGCGGGTCGGGGACTACTCTGGAAACACCATATATTTT
>TRBJ2-7|many|TRBD1|TRBV6-1
CASRRQGREQYF
TGTGCCAGCAGGCGACAGGGTCGCGAGCAGTACTTC
>TRBJ2-5|-|-|TRBV18
CASSPWGQETQYF
TGTGCCAGCTCACCATGGGGCCAAGAGACCCAGTACTTC
>TRBJ2-3|many|-|TRBV11-2
CASRISQTDTQYF
TGTGCCAGCAGGATCAGCCAGACAGATACGCAGTATTTT
>TRBJ2-7|many|TRBD2|TRBV7-2
CASSPPLSGGGFYEQYF
TGTGCCAGCAGCCCCCCTCTGAGCGGGGGAGGGTTCTACGAGCAGTACTTC
>TRBJ2-2|few|-|TRBV5-6
CASSLVQGNGELFF
TGTGCCAGCAGCTTGGTTCAGGGGAACGGGGAGCTGTTTTTT
>TRBJ2-1|-|TRBD2|TRBV12-3/TRBV12-4
CASSLDPRAGGNNEQFF
TGTGCCAGCAGTTTAGACCCTAGAGCGGGAGGTAACAATGAGCAGTTCTTC
>TRBJ2-7|many|TRBD1|TRBV18
CASSPQQGSGEQYF
TGTGCCAGCTCACCTCAACAGGGGTCGGGGGAGCAGTACTTC